This T cell receptor (beta chain) came from a study of OX40 agonist ivuxolimab in advanced cancers. Study-level background: Hepatocellular carcinoma, melanoma, renal cell or head and neck cancer was diagnosed in the dose-escalation patients.

To note about this clone: Its antigen is as yet unknown. One end of the junction varies from germline; a read error may be responsible. Other nucleotide sequences from this sample produce the same CDR3.

Data came from immunoSEQ multiplex PCR; TCRdb stores just in-frame clones and leaves some out. This table has tens of thousands of clones, about 88% appearing once. The CDR3 runs 14 residues. From germline, CDR1 is MDHEN and CDR2 SYDVKM. Points from the study as a whole: The 0.1-3.0 mg/kg partial responders had among the lowest clonal expansion. Dose levels from 0.1 to 3.0 mg/kg saw CD4+ and CD8+ blood T cells expand clonally by week 6.

The TCR was taken from an adult with an advanced solid tumor such as melanoma, head and neck, liver or kidney cancer. Sequencing was performed on CD4+ or CD8+ T cells sorted from blood, taken in a trial of the OX40 agonist ivuxolimab. This sequence joins TRBV28 and TRBJ2-1; D not resolved. The CDR3 here is CASNEDGSYNEQFF. The DNA of the CDR3 is TGTGCCAGCAATGAGGACGGATCGTACAACGAGCAGTTCTTC.